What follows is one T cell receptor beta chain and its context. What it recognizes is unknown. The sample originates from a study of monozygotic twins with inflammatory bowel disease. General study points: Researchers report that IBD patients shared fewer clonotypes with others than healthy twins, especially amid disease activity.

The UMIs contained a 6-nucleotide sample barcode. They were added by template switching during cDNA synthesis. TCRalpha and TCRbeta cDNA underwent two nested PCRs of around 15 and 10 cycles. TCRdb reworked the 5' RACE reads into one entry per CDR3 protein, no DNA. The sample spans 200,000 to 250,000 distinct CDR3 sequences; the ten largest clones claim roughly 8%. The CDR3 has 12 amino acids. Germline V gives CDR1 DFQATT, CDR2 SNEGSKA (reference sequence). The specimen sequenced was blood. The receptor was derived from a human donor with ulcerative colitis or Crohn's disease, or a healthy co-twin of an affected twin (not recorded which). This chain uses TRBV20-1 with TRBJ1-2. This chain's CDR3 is CSARETASGYTF.